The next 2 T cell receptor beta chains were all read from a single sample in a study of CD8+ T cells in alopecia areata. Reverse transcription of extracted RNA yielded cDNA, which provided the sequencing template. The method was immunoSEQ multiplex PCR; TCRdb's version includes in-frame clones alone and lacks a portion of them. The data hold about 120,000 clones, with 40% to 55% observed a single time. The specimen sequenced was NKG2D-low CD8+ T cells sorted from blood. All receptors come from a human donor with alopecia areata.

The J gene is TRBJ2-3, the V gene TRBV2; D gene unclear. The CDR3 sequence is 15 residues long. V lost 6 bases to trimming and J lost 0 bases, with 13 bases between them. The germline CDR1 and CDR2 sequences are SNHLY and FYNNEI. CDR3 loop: CASRSIEPSTDTQYF. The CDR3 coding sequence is TGTGCCAGCAGATCAATAGAACCGAGCACAGATACGCAGTATTTT.

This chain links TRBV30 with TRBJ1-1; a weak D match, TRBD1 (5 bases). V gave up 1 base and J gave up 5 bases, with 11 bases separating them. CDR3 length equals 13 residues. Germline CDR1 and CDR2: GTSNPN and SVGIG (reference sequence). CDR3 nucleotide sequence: TGTGCCTGGAGTGATGAGGGGAGGACTGAAGCTTTCTTT. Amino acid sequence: CAWSDEGRTEAFF. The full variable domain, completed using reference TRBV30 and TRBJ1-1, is SQTIHQWPATLVQPVGSPLSLECTVEGTSNPNLYWYRQAAGRGLQLLFYSVGIGQISSEVPQNLSASRPQDRQFILSSKKLLLSDSGFYLCAWSDEGRTEAFFGQGTRLTVV.